This T cell receptor beta chain was captured in a study of OX40 agonist ivuxolimab in advanced cancers. Study-level background: Partial responses were achieved by three patients: one hepatocellular carcinoma, two cutaneous melanoma.

Generated by immunoSEQ multiplex PCR, the TCRdb table keeps only in-frame clones and is missing some. The sample records about 100,000 clones, about 90% being singletons. Per germline, CDR1 SGHAT and CDR2 FQNNGV. The CDR3 totals 16 residues. The V end lost 7 bases, the J end lost 6 bases, and 19 bases lay between the germline ends. The V gene is TRBV11-2, the J gene TRBJ1-6, with D possibly TRBD1 on 6 matching bases. The origin of this receptor is an adult with an advanced solid tumor such as melanoma, head and neck, liver or kidney cancer. The source was CD4+ or CD8+ T cells sorted from blood, collected in a trial of the OX40 agonist ivuxolimab. The CDR3 region has the DNA TGTGCCAGCAACAATTGGGGGCGGTCTGCTAATTCACCCCTCCACTTT. Its translation: CASNNWGRSANSPLHF.